Listed below are T cell receptor beta chains from one sample, sequenced in a study of beta chain features in type 1 diabetes. Clones were read by immunoSEQ multiplex PCR, and TCRdb kept only the in-frame ones, dropping some. The sample records about 900,000 clones, around a sixth being singletons. Sequencing input: naive CD4+ T cells from blood. These receptors all come from a woman under 30 in good health. Both conserved end residues are part of each CDR3. A D gene is named only where the DNA matches it firmly. The size entry is marked missing in some rows and otherwise reads once, few, many or a size class.

d_gene	j_gene	abundance	v_gene	CDR3aa	CDR3nt
NA	TRBJ2-1	NA	TRBV6-5	CASSSSGAVAYNEQFF	TGTGCCAGCAGTTCCTCGGGAGCTGTCGCCTACAATGAGCAGTTCTTC
NA	TRBJ2-7	NA	TRBV7-6	CASSSPPGPGSYEQYF	TGTGCCAGCAGCTCCCCGCCAGGCCCGGGCTCCTACGAGCAGTACTTC
NA	TRBJ2-1	few	TRBV4-1	CASSVGVSYNEQFF	TGCGCCAGCAGTGTCGGGGTCTCCTACAATGAGCAGTTCTTC
TRBD2	TRBJ2-7	NA	TRBV14	CASSPPGLAGVGEQYF	TGTGCCAGCAGCCCCCCCGGACTAGCGGGAGTTGGCGAGCAGTACTTC
NA	TRBJ2-3	NA	TRBV6-5	CASSYASGAPDTQYF	TGTGCCAGCAGTTACGCGTCGGGGGCCCCAGATACGCAGTATTTT
TRBD2	TRBJ2-1	few	TRBV7-9	CASSPRGSGTYNEQFF	TGTGCCAGCAGCCCCCGTGGTAGCGGGACTTACAATGAGCAGTTCTTC
NA	TRBJ2-1	few	TRBV5-1	CASSREAAPYNEQFF	TGCGCCAGCTCCCGCGAAGCGGCCCCCTACAATGAGCAGTTCTTC
NA	TRBJ2-1	few	TRBV9	CASSVDEVWTYNEQFF	TGTGCCAGCAGCGTAGATGAAGTTTGGACCTACAATGAGCAGTTCTTC
NA	TRBJ2-5	NA	TRBV10-3	CAIRRGGIQETQYF	TGTGCCATCAGAAGGGGGGGTATCCAAGAGACCCAGTACTTC
TRBD2	TRBJ2-3	NA	TRBV6-1	CASSEEGASGAGGVDTQYF	TGTGCCAGCAGTGAAGAAGGGGCCAGTGGAGCGGGAGGAGTGGATACGCAGTATTTT
NA	TRBJ2-2	NA	TRBV7-3	CASSLNGGHTGELFF	TGTGCCAGCAGCTTAAATGGGGGACACACCGGGGAGCTGTTTTTT
NA	TRBJ2-6	NA	TRBV7-2	CASSFAGANVLTF	TGTGCCAGCAGCTTTGCCGGGGCCAACGTCCTGACTTTC
NA	TRBJ2-1	few	TRBV2	CASSERAVGQFF	TGTGCCAGCAGTGAACGGGCCGTAGGCCAGTTCTTC
NA	TRBJ2-6	NA	TRBV7-9	CASSLGRTGANVLTF	TGTGCCAGCAGCTTAGGAAGGACTGGGGCCAACGTCCTGACTTTC
TRBD1	TRBJ1-4	few	TRBV29-1	CSAKGGQVNEKLFF	TGCAGCGCCAAAGGGGGACAGGTTAATGAAAAACTGTTTTTT
NA	TRBJ2-1	NA	TRBV28	CASSLMAEQFF	TGTGCCAGCAGTTTAATGGCGGAGCAGTTCTTC
TRBD1	TRBJ2-7	NA	TRBV9	CASSVDGTGSYEQYF	TGTGCCAGCAGCGTAGATGGGACAGGCTCCTACGAGCAGTACTTC
NA	TRBJ2-6	NA	TRBV5-4	CASSQAPLTLSGANVLTF	TGCGCCAGCAGCCAAGCCCCACTAACCCTCTCTGGGGCCAACGTCCTGACTTTC
NA	TRBJ2-3	few	TRBV27	CASSFRLGGTDTQYF	TGTGCCAGCAGTTTTAGACTAGGGGGCACAGATACGCAGTATTTT
TRBD2	TRBJ2-3	few	TRBV7-3	CASRRTSATDTQYF	TGTGCCAGCAGGCGGACTAGCGCCACAGATACGCAGTATTTT
TRBD2	TRBJ2-1	few	TRBV10-3	CAIKGTTRNNEQFF	TGTGCCATCAAGGGGACTACACGTAACAATGAGCAGTTCTTC
NA	TRBJ2-2	few	TRBV18	CASRSGIGNTGELFF	TGTGCCAGCCGTAGCGGCATCGGGAACACCGGGGAGCTGTTTTTT
NA	TRBJ1-3	NA	TRBV5-1	CASSEGVSGNTIYF	TGCGCCAGCAGCGAAGGGGTCTCTGGAAACACCATATATTTT
NA	TRBJ2-2	few	TRBV7-9	CASSLRISDTGELFF	TGTGCCAGCAGCTTGCGAATCTCGGACACCGGGGAGCTGTTTTTT
NA	TRBJ2-5	few	TRBV5-6	CASSLWVSGQETQYF	TGTGCCAGCAGCTTGTGGGTAAGCGGCCAAGAGACCCAGTACTTC
TRBD1	TRBJ2-1	NA	TRBV28	CASSLFPGQGNEQFF	TGTGCCAGCAGTTTATTTCCGGGACAGGGCAATGAGCAGTTCTTC
NA	TRBJ2-6	NA	TRBV10-1	CASTRFSGANVLTF	TGCGCCAGCACCCGGTTTTCTGGGGCCAACGTCCTGACTTTC
NA	TRBJ2-5	few	TRBV4-1	CASSPGPREETQYF	TGCGCCAGCAGCCCCGGACCACGGGAAGAGACCCAGTACTTC
NA	TRBJ2-1	NA	TRBV4-3	CASSHSSDEQFF	TGCGCCAGCAGCCATTCAAGCGATGAGCAGTTCTTC
NA	TRBJ2-7	NA	TRBV19	CASSIQGTRLGEQYF	TGTGCCAGTAGTATTCAGGGTACTCGTCTCGGTGAGCAGTACTTC
NA	TRBJ1-1	NA	TRBV6-6	CASSFDTQGNTEAFF	TGTGCCAGCAGTTTCGATACACAGGGGAACACTGAAGCTTTCTTT
TRBD1	TRBJ1-4	NA	TRBV6-5	CASSSLGQLNEKLFF	TGTGCCAGCAGTTCGCTGGGACAGCTAAATGAAAAACTGTTTTTT
TRBD1	TRBJ2-7	few	TRBV6-6	CASRSTGYEQYF	TGTGCCAGCAGGTCGACAGGGTACGAGCAGTACTTC
NA	TRBJ2-6	few	TRBV10-3	CAISDSSSGANVLTF	TGTGCCATCAGTGATAGCTCCTCTGGGGCCAACGTCCTGACTTTC
TRBD2	TRBJ2-1	NA	TRBV7-9	CASSLAERGPYNEQFF	TGTGCCAGCAGCTTAGCCGAGCGGGGGCCCTACAATGAGCAGTTCTTC
NA	TRBJ2-1	NA	TRBV7-2	CASSVGTDSYNEQFF	TGTGCCAGCAGCGTCGGGACTGATTCCTACAATGAGCAGTTCTTC
NA	TRBJ2-1	NA	TRBV4-3	CASSQDWRTYNEQFF	TGCGCCAGCAGCCAAGATTGGCGGACCTACAATGAGCAGTTCTTC
TRBD1	TRBJ2-3	NA	TRBV5-1	CASSLGTGSSTDTQYF	TGCGCCAGCAGCTTGGGGACAGGGAGTTCGACAGATACGCAGTATTTT
NA	TRBJ2-3	NA	TRBV6-5	CASSYSIQTDTQYF	TGTGCCAGCAGTTACTCGATACAGACAGATACGCAGTATTTT
TRBD2	TRBJ2-1	NA	TRBV9	CASSVDPSGPYEQFF	TGTGCCAGCAGCGTAGACCCTAGCGGCCCCTATGAGCAGTTCTTC
NA	TRBJ2-3	NA	TRBV7-3	CASSLTGTDTQYF	TGTGCCAGCAGCTTAACGGGCACAGATACGCAGTATTTT
NA	TRBJ2-1	NA	TRBV28	CASTKGVAFGNEQFF	TGTGCCAGCACAAAAGGGGTAGCGTTCGGCAATGAGCAGTTCTTC
TRBD1	TRBJ2-3	NA	TRBV27	CASSFWQGADTQYF	TGTGCCAGCAGTTTTTGGCAGGGGGCGGATACGCAGTATTTT